This T cell receptor (beta chain) was sequenced for a study of blood T cell repertoires in COVID-19. About the study: COVID-19 samples from acute and convalescent phases originated in the United States, Italy and Spain.

CDR1 is SGHRS and CDR2 is YFSETQ in the germline V gene. After removal of 0 bases from V and 2 bases from J, the junction contained 7 bases not matched to a gene. This CDR3 is built from 16 residues. Repertoires were generated with immunoSEQ multiplex PCR, while TCRdb's copy carries only in-frame clones and drops some. The sample lists hundreds of thousands of clones, 82% occurring once. The receptor was isolated from a woman at least 80 years old with active or convalescent COVID-19. Sequencing was carried out using peripheral blood. This chain connects TRBV5-1 to TRBJ1-1, with 7 bases identical to TRBD1. The CDR3 DNA sequence: TGCGCCAGCAGCTTGGCGGCAGGGGGTTTAAACACTGAAGCTTTCTTT. Translation gives CASSLAAGGLNTEAFF.